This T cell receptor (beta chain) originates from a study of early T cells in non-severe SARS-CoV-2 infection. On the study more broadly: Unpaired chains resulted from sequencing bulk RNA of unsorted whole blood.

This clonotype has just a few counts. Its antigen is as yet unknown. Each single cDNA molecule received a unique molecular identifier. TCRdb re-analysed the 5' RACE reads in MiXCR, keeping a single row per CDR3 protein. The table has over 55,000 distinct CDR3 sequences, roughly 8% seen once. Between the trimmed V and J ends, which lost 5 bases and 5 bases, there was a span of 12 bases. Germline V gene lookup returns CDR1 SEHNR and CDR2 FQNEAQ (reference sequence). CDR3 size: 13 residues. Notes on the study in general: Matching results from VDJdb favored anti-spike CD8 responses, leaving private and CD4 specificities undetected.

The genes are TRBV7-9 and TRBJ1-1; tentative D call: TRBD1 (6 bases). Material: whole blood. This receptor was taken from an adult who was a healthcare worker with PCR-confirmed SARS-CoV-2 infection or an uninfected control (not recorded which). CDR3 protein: CASSAQGGTEAFF. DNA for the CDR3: TGTGCCAGCAGCGCACAGGGAGGGACTGAAGCTTTCTTT.